Following are 16 T cell receptor beta chains from one sample sequenced in a study of cytomegalovirus exposure and HLA in healthy donors. PCR used 60 Vbeta primers and 13 Jbeta primers. TCRdb's table, derived via immunoSEQ multiplex PCR, lists solely in-frame clones and lacks some. The repertoire consists of fewer than 150,000 clones, with about 79% occurring once and the leading ten covering less than 3.5%. The sequenced material came from PBMCs. The receptors derive from a male donor in good health and CMV-seronegative.

A few counts support this clone. An end of the junction does not agree with germline; a read error may underlie this. This sequence joins TRBV9 and TRBJ2-7, with 8 positions matching TRBD2. CDR1 is SGDLS, CDR2 YYNGEE, per germline. The CDR3 length is 15 residues. As DNA, the CDR3 is TGTTCCAGCAGCGTAGACCTCGGGAGGGCCTACGAGCAGTACTTC. This codes for CSSSVDLGRAYEQYF.

The chain uses TRBV15 and TRBJ2-1; D possibly corresponds to TRBD2 (6 bases). Trimming left V 0 bases short and J 0 bases short, with 12 bases between. The CDR3 runs 17 residues. The germline V gene has CDR1 LNHNV and CDR2 YYDKDF (reference sequence). DNA for the CDR3: TGTGCCACCAGCAGAGATCGGGACGGGAGCTCCTACAATGAGCAGTTCTTC. Its protein product is CATSRDRDGSSYNEQFF.

As regards this clone: The junction shows a germline mismatch at one end, possibly a read error. This CDR3 is also generated by other DNA sequences in the sample. V gene TRBV12-5 combines with J gene TRBJ1-1; TRBD1 agrees at 8 bases. Germline V CDR1 and CDR2: LGHNT, FRNRAP. The CDR3 totals 14 residues. The CDR3 is CASGKTGGGTEAFF. DNA for the CDR3: TGTGCTAGTGGTAAAACAGGGGGAGGCACTGAAGCTTTCTTC.

This sequence joins TRBV4-1 and TRBJ2-1; TRBD2 matches at 7 bases. V lost 0 bases, J lost 2 bases, and 7 bases stayed unmatched. Germline V gene data show CDR1 as MGHRA and CDR2 as YSYEKL. The CDR3 sequence is 17 residues long. The DNA for the CDR3 is TGCGCCAGCAGCCAAGAGGCTAGCGGATACGCCTACAATGAGCAGTTCTTC. It yields the protein CASSQEASGYAYNEQFF.

The J gene is TRBJ1-2, the V gene TRBV25-1; possible D gene TRBD1, 6 bases. There are 14 residues in the CDR3. The V and J ends lost 4 bases and 2 bases respectively, with 11 bases between them. CDR1 is MGHDK and CDR2 is SYGVNS in the germline V gene. DNA of the CDR3: TGTGCCAGCAGTGGTCCTGGACAGAACTATGGCTACACCTTC. The encoded protein is CASSGPGQNYGYTF.

V gene TRBV4-1 combines with J gene TRBJ1-4; 11 bases are a match to TRBD1. V was pared by 6 bases and J by 8 bases, with 11 bases of the junction left unmatched. CDR3 size: 16 residues. CDR1 MGHRA and CDR2 YSYEKL come from the germline V gene. The CDR3 coding sequence is TGCGCCAGCAGACCCGTACGGGGACAGGGGGAGGAAAAACTGTTTTTT. This sequence encodes CASRPVRGQGEEKLFF.

The V gene is TRBV5-8, the J gene TRBJ1-3, with D uncertain. The CDR3 length is 14 residues. Trimming took 2 bases from V and 0 from J, leaving 6 bases between them. Looked up from germline, CDR1 is SGHTS and CDR2 is YDEGEE. The CDR3: CASSFRSSGNTIYF. In nucleotides, the CDR3 is TGTGCCAGCAGCTTCCGGAGCTCTGGAAACACCATATATTTT.

V and J are TRBV5-1 and TRBJ1-3; 7 bases line up with TRBD1. The V gene's germline CDR1 is SGHRS and CDR2 YFSETQ. J was trimmed by 2 bases and V by 0 bases; bases with no gene match: 5. The CDR3 runs to 16 residues. CDR3 in amino acids: CASSLVGQGAGNTIYF. The CDR3 coding sequence is TGCGCCAGCAGCTTGGTCGGGCAGGGGGCTGGAAACACCATATATTTT.

The chain uses TRBV9 and TRBJ2-1; TRBD2 is a possible D gene (6 bases). CDR3 length equals 16 residues. The germline gives CDR1 SGDLS, CDR2 YYNGEE. V dropped 4 bases and J dropped 3 bases, with 17 bases sitting between them. The CDR3: CASSLSGLGFYNEQFF. The CDR3 region has the DNA TGTGCCAGCAGCCTATCGGGACTCGGATTCTACAATGAGCAGTTCTTC.

This clone showed up just a few times. The chain combines TRBV4-1 with TRBJ1-3; D remains ambiguous. The CDR3 has 14 amino acids. V lost 4 bases and J lost 8, with 15 bases in between. The germline V gene encodes CDR1 MGHRA and CDR2 YSYEKL. The DNA for the CDR3 is TGCGCCAGCAGCCCCGAGTTTTCCAGGTACACCATATATTTT. It specifies CASSPEFSRYTIYF.

The V and J genes are TRBV18 and TRBJ2-7; D is unresolved. Germline CDR1 reads KGHSH; CDR2 reads LQKENI. This CDR3 spans 14 amino acids. V shed 2 bases and J shed 5 bases, with 13 bases lying between them. CDR3 loop: CASSPSFGTDEQYF. DNA for the CDR3: TGTGCCAGCTCACCATCGTTCGGCACAGACGAGCAGTACTTC.

The CDR3 here is CASSVQGKNTEAFF. The CDR3 nucleotides are TGTGCCAGCAGCGTGCAGGGGAAGAACACTGAAGCTTTCTTT. The V gene is TRBV4-2, the J gene TRBJ1-1; a possible D gene is TRBD1 (6 bases). Germline V lookup: CDR1 LGHNA, CDR2 YNFKEQ. V lost 5 bases to trimming and J lost 1 base, with 11 bases between them. This CDR3 has 14 residues.

V usage is TRBV6-6 and J usage is TRBJ1-1; weak D call: TRBD1 (5 bases). The V end lost 8 bases, the J end lost 3 bases, and 16 bases lay between the germline ends. There are 14 residues in the CDR3. Germline loops: CDR1 MNHNY, CDR2 SVGAGI (reference sequence). DNA for the CDR3: TGTGCCAGCGTCGGGGGGGTTCTAGACACTGAAGCTTTCTTT. Its protein product is CASVGGVLDTEAFF.

This clone was seen more than once but under ten times. The chain links TRBV2 to TRBJ1-5; 11 bases are a match to TRBD1. The CDR3 length is 15 residues. Germline loops: CDR1 SNHLY, CDR2 FYNNEI. V trimming: 4 bases; J trimming: 1 base; junction bases outside the gene matches: 0. DNA for the CDR3: TGTGCCAGCAGTGGGGACAGGGGGAGCAATCAGCCCCAGCATTTT. Translation gives CASSGDRGSNQPQHF. The variable domain in full, completed from reference TRBV2 and TRBJ1-5, reads EPEVTQTPSHQVTQMGQEVILRCVPISNHLYFYWYRQILGQKVEFLVSFYNNEISEKSEIFDDQFSVERPDGSNFTLKIRSTKLEDSAMYFCASSGDRGSNQPQHFGDGTRLSIL.

The sample holds a few counts of this clone. The chain combines TRBV4-1 with TRBJ1-4; 12 positions match TRBD1. V was clipped by 4 bases and J by 11 bases; unmatched bases: 5. In germline, CDR1 is MGHRA, CDR2 YSYEKL. This CDR3 has 14 residues. CDR3 nucleotide sequence: TGCGCCAGCAGCCTGGGACAGGGGGCCGAGAAACTGTTTTTT. Protein product: CASSLGQGAEKLFF.

The chain has TRBV18 and TRBJ1-6; TRBD1 agrees at 7 bases. V trimming: 6 bases; J trimming: 7 bases; junction bases outside the gene matches: 6. The CDR3 is made up of 14 amino acids. CDR1 is KGHSH, CDR2 LQKENI, per germline. CDR3 nucleotides: TGTGCCAGCTCGTTTCAGGGGGAAAATTCACCCCTCCACTTT. It yields the protein CASSFQGENSPLHF.